A single sample gave rise to the 8 T cell receptor beta chains below, sequenced in a study of shared clonotypes between healthy human individuals. Measured with immunoSEQ multiplex PCR; TCRdb has only the in-frame clones, and not every one. The data contain millions of clones, just over 90% of them singletons. Material: naive CD4+ T cells sorted from blood. Subset given: CD45RA+ positively selected. The receptors come from a man younger than 30 in good health.

About this clone itself: Different DNA sequences within this sample yield the same CDR3. The rearrangement links TRBV18 to TRBJ2-7; D remains unclear. This CDR3 is 13 amino acids long. V lost 0 bases to trimming and J lost 4 bases, with 7 bases between them. Germline CDR1 KGHSH, CDR2 LQKENI. The CDR3: CASSPPNSYEQYF. The CDR3 DNA is TGTGCCAGCTCACCACCGAACAGTTACGAGCAGTACTTC.

The J gene is TRBJ1-5, the V gene TRBV15; D call uncertain. V lost 5 bases and J lost 4, with 9 bases in between. The V gene's germline CDR1 is LNHNV and CDR2 YYDKDF (reference sequence). This CDR3 contains 13 residues. In DNA form, the CDR3 reads TGTGCCACCAGCCCGGACCCTAATCAGCCCCAGCATTTT. Translation gives CATSPDPNQPQHF.

This clone was counted only a few times. The gene calls are TRBV25-1 and TRBJ1-2; the D gene is possibly TRBD1 (5 bases). CDR3 length: 13 amino acids. V lost 5 bases to trimming and J lost 4 bases, with 11 bases between them. The germline gives CDR1 MGHDK, CDR2 SYGVNS. CDR3 loop: CASSSRVSYGYTF. The CDR3 DNA reads as TGTGCCAGCAGTAGCAGGGTGTCCTATGGCTACACCTTC.

V gene TRBV29-1 combines with J gene TRBJ1-1, with D uncertain. This CDR3 is built from 15 residues. Germline V gene sequence: CDR1 SQVTM, CDR2 ANQGSEA. Trimming left V 6 bases short and J 4 bases short, with 21 bases between. CDR3 sequence: CSVYSGGSIPTEAFF. CDR3 nucleotides: TGCAGCGTATACTCGGGCGGGAGCATCCCCACTGAAGCTTTCTTT. The full variable domain, its missing parts supplied by reference TRBV29-1 and TRBJ1-1, is SAVISQKPSRDICQRGTSLTIQCQVDSQVTMMFWYRQQPGQSLTLIATANQGSEATYESGFVIDKFPISRPNLTFSTLTVSNMSPEDSSIYLCSVYSGGSIPTEAFFGQGTRLTVV.

This clone was counted once. The sample carries other DNA sequences with the same CDR3. The chain uses TRBV10-3 and TRBJ2-2; weak D call: TRBD1 (5 bases). There are 13 residues in the CDR3. V was shortened by 2 bases and J by 5 bases, with 6 bases between the two germline ends. CDR1 ENHRY and CDR2 SYGVKD come from the germline V gene. The CDR3 reads CAISEGATGELFF. CDR3 coding DNA: TGTGCCATCAGTGAGGGGGCAACCGGGGAGCTGTTTTTT.

This chain uses TRBV6-4 with TRBJ2-3; 8 nucleotides align to TRBD2. There are 16 residues in the CDR3. The V segment lost 7 bases and the J segment 4 bases; nucleotides outside the gene matches: 13. Per the germline V gene, CDR1 is MRHNA and CDR2 is SNTAGT. As DNA, the CDR3 is TGTGCCAGCATCGGGGGGGCCGAGGGAGAAGCAGATACGCAGTATTTT. This encodes CASIGGAEGEADTQYF.

To note about this clone: The same CDR3 can be traced to other DNA sequences in this sample. DNA of the CDR3: TGCGCCAGCAGCCTCGGGACTAGCGGGGGGGCAGAGACCCAGTACTTC. Encoded protein: CASSLGTSGGAETQYF. This chain joins TRBV5-1 and TRBJ2-5, with TRBD2 matching 16 bases. Germline loops: CDR1 SGHRS, CDR2 YFSETQ. The V and J ends lost 4 bases and 4 bases, in that order; junction bases with no gene match: 4. The CDR3 length is 16 residues.

The V call is TRBV5-6, the J call TRBJ2-7, with D maybe TRBD2 (6 bases). The ends were cut back, 0 bases at V and 4 bases at J, with 8 bases in the middle. The V gene's germline CDR1 is SGHDT and CDR2 YYEEEE. CDR3 length: 13 amino acids. This CDR3 is CASSLAEGYEQYF. CDR3 nucleotide sequence: TGTGCCAGCAGCTTGGCGGAGGGTTACGAGCAGTACTTC.